The next 3 T cell receptor beta chains were all read from a single sample in a study of Graves' ophthalmopathy and Graves' hyperthyroidism. CDR3 regions of TCR beta were amplified from RNA transcripts. The authors performed first-round RT-PCR with HTBI primers and then a second-round multiplex PCR. One entry per CDR3 protein results from TCRdb running MiXCR on the multiplex PCR reads. The table has a few hundred thousand distinct CDR3 sequences, under 40% seen once. Sequenced sample: peripheral blood or thyroid tissue (not recorded which). These receptors were collected from an adult man with Graves' hyperthyroidism.

This clonotype was counted between two and nine times. The chain joins TRBV7-6 to TRBJ2-7; D is unclear. Germline CDR1 is SGHVS and CDR2 is FNYEAQ. There are 15 residues in the CDR3. Trimming removed 5 bases from V and 1 base from J, with 15 bases in between. DNA of the CDR3: TGTGCCAGCAGCGGGGATAGTGGGTTTTCCTACGAGCAGTACTTC. Protein: CASSGDSGFSYEQYF. Based on the CDR3 plus reference TRBV7-6 and TRBJ2-7, the full variable domain is GAGVSQSPRYKVTKRGQDVALRCDPISGHVSLYWYRQALGQGPEFLTYFNYEAQQDKSGLPNDRFSAERPEGSISTLTIQRTEQRDSAMYRCASSGDSGFSYEQYFGPGTRLTVT.

In this sample, this clonotype turned up many times. CDR3 sequence reads: CSVETPTYEQYF. The CDR3 DNA follows: TGCAGCGTTGAAACCCCAACCTACGAGCAGTACTTC. This chain joins TRBV29-1 and TRBJ2-7; D not certain. The CDR3 loop spans 12 amino acids. The germline CDR1 and CDR2 sequences are SQVTM and ANQGSEA. V was cut by 2 bases and J by 2 bases, with 7 bases left in between.

J is TRBJ2-7 and V is TRBV5-1; perhaps TRBD2 as D (7 bases). In germline, CDR1 is SGHRS, CDR2 YFSETQ. The CDR3 is 17 residues long. Trimming pared 5 bases from V and 6 bases from J, leaving 27 bases between. The CDR3 coding sequence is TGCGCCAGCAGTTTCCTACGTCCGGGGGGCGTCTCGGGCGAGCAGTACTTC. Translated, it gives CASSFLRPGGVSGEQYF.